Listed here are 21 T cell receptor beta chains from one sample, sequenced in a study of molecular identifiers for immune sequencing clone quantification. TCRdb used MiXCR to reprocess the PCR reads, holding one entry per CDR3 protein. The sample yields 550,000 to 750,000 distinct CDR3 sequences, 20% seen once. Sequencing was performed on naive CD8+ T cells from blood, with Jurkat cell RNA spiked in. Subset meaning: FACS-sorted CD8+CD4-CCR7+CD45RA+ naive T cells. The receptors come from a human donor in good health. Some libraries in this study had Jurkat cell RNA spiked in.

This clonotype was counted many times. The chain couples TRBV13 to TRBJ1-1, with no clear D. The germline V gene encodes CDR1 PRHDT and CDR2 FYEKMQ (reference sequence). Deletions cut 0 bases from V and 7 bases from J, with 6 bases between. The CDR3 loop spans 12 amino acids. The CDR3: CASSLGTLEAFF. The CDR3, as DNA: TGTGCCAGCAGCTTAGGTACCCTTGAAGCTTTCTTT.

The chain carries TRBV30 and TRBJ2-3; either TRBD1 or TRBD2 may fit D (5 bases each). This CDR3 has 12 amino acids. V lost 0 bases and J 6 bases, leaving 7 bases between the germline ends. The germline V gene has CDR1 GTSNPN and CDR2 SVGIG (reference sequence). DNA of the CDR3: TGTGCCTGGAGTGTATGGGGGGATACGCAGTATTTT. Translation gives CAWSVWGDTQYF.

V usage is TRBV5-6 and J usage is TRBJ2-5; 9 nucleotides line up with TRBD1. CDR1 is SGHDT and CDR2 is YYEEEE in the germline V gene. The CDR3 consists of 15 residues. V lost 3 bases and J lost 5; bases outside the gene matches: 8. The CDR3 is CASSSNTGGSETQYF. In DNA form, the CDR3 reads TGTGCCAGCAGCTCGAATACAGGGGGCTCGGAGACCCAGTACTTC.

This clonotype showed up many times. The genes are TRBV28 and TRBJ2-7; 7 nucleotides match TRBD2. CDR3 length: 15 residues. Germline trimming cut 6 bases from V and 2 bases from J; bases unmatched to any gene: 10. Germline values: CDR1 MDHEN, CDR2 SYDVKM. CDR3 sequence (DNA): TGTGCCAGCAGCCCCTGGGGGGGAGAAACCTACGAGCAGTACTTC. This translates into CASSPWGGETYEQYF.

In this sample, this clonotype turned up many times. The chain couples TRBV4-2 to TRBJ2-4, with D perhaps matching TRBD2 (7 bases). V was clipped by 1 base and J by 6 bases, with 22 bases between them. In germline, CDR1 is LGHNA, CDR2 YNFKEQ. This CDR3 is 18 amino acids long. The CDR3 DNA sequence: TGTGCCAGCAGCCAAGGGGGATGGGAGGGGGGCTACGGAAACATTCAGTACTTC. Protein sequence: CASSQGGWEGGYGNIQYF.

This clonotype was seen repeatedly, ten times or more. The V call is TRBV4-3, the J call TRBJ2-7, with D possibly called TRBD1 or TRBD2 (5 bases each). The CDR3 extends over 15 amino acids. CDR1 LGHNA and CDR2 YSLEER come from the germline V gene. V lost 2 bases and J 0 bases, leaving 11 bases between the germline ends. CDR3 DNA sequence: TGCGCCAGCAGCCAATGGTCCGGGGCCTCCTACGAGCAGTACTTC. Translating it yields CASSQWSGASYEQYF.

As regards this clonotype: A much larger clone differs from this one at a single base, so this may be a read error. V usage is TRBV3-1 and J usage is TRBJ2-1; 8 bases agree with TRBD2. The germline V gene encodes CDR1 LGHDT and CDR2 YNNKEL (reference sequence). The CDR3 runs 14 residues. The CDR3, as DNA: TGTGCCAGCAGCTCAGGGACTAGTCAGTTTGAGCAGTCCTTC. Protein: CASSSGTSQFEQSF.

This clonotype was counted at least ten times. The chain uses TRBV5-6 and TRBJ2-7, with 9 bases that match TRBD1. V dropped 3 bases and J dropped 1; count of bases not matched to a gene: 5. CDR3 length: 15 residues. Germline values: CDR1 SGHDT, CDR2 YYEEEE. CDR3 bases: TGTGCCAGCAGCTCACGAGGGACAGGGTCCTACGAGCAGTACTTC. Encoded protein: CASSSRGTGSYEQYF.

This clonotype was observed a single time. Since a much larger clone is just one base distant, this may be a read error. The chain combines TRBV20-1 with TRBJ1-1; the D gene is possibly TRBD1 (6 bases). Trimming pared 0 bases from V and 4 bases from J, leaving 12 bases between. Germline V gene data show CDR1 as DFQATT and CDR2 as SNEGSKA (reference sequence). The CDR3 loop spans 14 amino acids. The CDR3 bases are TGCAGTGCTAGAGATCATGGGGGCCCCACTGAAGCTTTCTTT. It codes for CSARDHGGPTEAFF.

The CDR3 region has the DNA TGCAGCGTTGAATCGGGGCCCTACGAGCAGTACTTC. Translated: CSVESGPYEQYF. The genes are TRBV29-1 and TRBJ2-7, with D perhaps assigned TRBD1 or TRBD2 (5 bases each). The CDR3 has 12 amino acids. Germline lookup yields CDR1 SQVTM and CDR2 ANQGSEA. Trimming removed 2 bases from V and 2 bases from J, with 7 bases in between.

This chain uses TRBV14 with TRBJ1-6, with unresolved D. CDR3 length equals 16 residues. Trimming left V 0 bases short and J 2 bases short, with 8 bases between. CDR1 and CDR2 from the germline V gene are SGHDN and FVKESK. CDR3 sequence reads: CASSQEEQTYNSPLHF. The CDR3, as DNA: TGTGCCAGCAGCCAAGAAGAACAAACCTATAATTCACCCCTCCACTTT.

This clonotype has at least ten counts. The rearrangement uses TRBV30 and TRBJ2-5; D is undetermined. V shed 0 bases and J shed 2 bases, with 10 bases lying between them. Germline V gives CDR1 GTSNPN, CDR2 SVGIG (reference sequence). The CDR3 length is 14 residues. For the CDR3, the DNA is TGTGCCTGGAGTGTACCCAGGATACAAGAGACCCAGTACTTC. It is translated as CAWSVPRIQETQYF.

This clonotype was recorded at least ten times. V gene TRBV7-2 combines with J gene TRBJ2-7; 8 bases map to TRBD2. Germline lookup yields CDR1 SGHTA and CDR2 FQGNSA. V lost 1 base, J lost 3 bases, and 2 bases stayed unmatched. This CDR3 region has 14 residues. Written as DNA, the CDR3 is TGTGCCAGCAGCTTAGGCCTAGCGGGCTACGAGCAGTACTTC. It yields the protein CASSLGLAGYEQYF.

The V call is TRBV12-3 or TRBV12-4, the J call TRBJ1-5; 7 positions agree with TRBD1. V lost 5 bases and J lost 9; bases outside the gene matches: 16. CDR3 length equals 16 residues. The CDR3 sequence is CASSTQTTGVPRPQHF. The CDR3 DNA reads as TGTGCCAGCAGTACACAAACCACAGGGGTACCGCGGCCCCAGCATTTT.

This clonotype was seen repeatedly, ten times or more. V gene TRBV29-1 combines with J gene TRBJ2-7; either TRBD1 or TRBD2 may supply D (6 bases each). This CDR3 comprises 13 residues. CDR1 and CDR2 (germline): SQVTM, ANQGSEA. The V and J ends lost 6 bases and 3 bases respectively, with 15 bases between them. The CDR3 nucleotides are TGCAGCGTCTCCTGGGGGGCGGTCTACGAGCAGTACTTC. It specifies CSVSWGAVYEQYF.

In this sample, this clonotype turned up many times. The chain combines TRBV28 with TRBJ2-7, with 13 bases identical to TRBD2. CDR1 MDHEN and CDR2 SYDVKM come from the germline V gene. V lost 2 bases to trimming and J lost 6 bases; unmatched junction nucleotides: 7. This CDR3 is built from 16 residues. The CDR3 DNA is TGTGCCAGCAGTTTACACGGACTAGCGGGAGTTCCCGAGCAGTACTTC. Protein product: CASSLHGLAGVPEQYF.

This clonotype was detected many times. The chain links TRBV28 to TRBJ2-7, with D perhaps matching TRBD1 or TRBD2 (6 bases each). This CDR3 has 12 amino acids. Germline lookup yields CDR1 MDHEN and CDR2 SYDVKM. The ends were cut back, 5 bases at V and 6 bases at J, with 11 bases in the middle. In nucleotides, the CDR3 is TGTGCCAGCAGTAACCCGGGGGCCGAGCAGTACTTC. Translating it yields CASSNPGAEQYF.

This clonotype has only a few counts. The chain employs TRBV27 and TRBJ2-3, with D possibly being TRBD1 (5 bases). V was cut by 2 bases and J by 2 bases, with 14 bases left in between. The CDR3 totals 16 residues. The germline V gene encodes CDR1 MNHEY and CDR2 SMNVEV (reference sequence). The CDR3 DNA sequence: TGTGCCAGCAGTTTAGCCCAGGGAACGACCACAGATACGCAGTATTTT. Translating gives CASSLAQGTTTDTQYF.

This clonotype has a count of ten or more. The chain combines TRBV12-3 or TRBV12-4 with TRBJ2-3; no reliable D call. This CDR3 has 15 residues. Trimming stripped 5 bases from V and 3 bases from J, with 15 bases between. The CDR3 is CASSVLLIRTDTQYF. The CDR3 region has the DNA TGTGCCAGCAGTGTACTCCTAATTAGGACAGATACGCAGTATTTT.

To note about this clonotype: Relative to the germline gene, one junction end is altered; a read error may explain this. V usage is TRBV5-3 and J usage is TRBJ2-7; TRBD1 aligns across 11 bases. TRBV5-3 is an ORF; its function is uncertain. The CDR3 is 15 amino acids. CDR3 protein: CASSLVDRGRYGQYF. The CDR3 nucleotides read TGTGCCAGCAGCTTGGTGGACAGGGGGCGGTACGGGCAGTACTTC.

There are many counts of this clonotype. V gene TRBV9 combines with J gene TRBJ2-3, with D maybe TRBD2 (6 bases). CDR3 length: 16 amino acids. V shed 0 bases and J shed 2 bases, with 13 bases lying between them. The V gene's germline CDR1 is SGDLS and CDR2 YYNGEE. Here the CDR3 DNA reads TGTGCCAGCAGCGTAGTTGCGGGATCGCTCACAGATACGCAGTATTTT. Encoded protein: CASSVVAGSLTDTQYF.